This TCR beta chain is drawn from a study of identical twins. From germline, CDR1 is SGDLS and CDR2 YYNGEE. After removal of 2 bases from V and 4 bases from J, the junction contained 5 bases not matched to a gene. This CDR3 has 16 amino acids. About this clonotype itself: Its antigen is unidentified.

TCRdb independently ran MiXCR on the 5' RACE reads; one entry per CDR3 protein. The table shows hundreds of thousands of distinct CDR3 sequences, with approximately 9% occurring only once. General study results and limits: Rather than following the same donors, the conclusions depended on cross-sectional statistical analysis.

The sequenced sample was memory (CD45RO+) T cells sorted from blood. The chain has TRBV9 and TRBJ2-1; 11 nucleotides agree with TRBD2. This clonotype originated in a woman between 18 and 29 years old in good health. CDR3 region: CASSVPGTSGYNEQFF. The CDR3, as DNA: TGTGCCAGCAGCGTCCCCGGGACTAGCGGATACAATGAGCAGTTCTTC.